This is a list of T cell receptor beta chains from one sample in a study of control samples from healthy donors and cancer patients. Repertoires were generated with immunoSEQ multiplex PCR, while TCRdb's copy carries only in-frame clones and drops some. The sample shows 61,000 or so clones, 85% to 90% of them seen only once. The specimen was PBMCs. Receptors were obtained from a man in his sixties with colorectal cancer. Both conserved end residues are part of each CDR3. Fields, in order: D gene, J gene, clone size, V gene, CDR3 protein, CDR3 DNA. The D gene is left open where the match is weak. Clone size is shown for a subset of rows, as once, few, many or a class of expanded clone.

. TRBJ1-4 . TRBV21-1 CASSNGQGIGEKLFF TGTGCCAGCAGCAACGGGCAGGGAATAGGTGAAAAACTGTTTTTT
. TRBJ1-2 . TRBV6-5 CASMGPGSGYTF TGTGCCAGCATGGGTCCAGGGAGTGGCTACACCTTC
. TRBJ2-7 . TRBV2 CASRTDSPRNEQYF TGTGCCAGCAGAACCGACAGCCCCAGGAACGAGCAGTACTTC
. TRBJ2-1 . TRBV7-3 CASSEGPSNNEQFF TGTGCCAGCAGCGAGGGACCTAGTAACAATGAGCAGTTCTTC
. TRBJ1-5 . TRBV6-1 CASSEGGGNQPQHF TGTGCCAGCAGTGAGGGGGGAGGCAATCAGCCCCAGCATTTT
. TRBJ1-6 . TRBV4-2 CASSQSAASSYNSPLHF TGTGCCAGCAGCCAAAGTGCAGCGAGCTCCTATAATTCACCCCTCCACTTT
. TRBJ2-7 . TRBV27 CASIFSSYEQYF TGTGCCAGCATTTTCAGCTCCTACGAGCAGTACTTC
. TRBJ2-3 . TRBV3-1/TRBV3-2 CASSPSPHAADTQYF TGTGCCAGCAGCCCTTCCCCCCATGCGGCAGATACGCAGTATTTT
TRBD1 TRBJ1-2 . TRBV5-5 CASSTRDRDYGYTF TGTGCCAGCAGCACACGGGACAGGGACTATGGCTACACCTTC
. TRBJ1-2 . TRBV7-8 CASSPRQAVEPYGYTF TGTGCCAGCAGCCCGAGACAGGCCGTCGAGCCCTATGGCTACACCTTC
. TRBJ1-3 . TRBV3-1/TRBV3-2 CASSQDSLLAGNTIYF TGTGCCAGCAGCCAAGATTCGCTCCTAGCTGGAAACACCATATATTTT
. TRBJ2-3 few TRBV9 CASSVGVGTDTQYF TGTGCCAGCAGCGTAGGGGTGGGCACAGATACGCAGTATTTT